This passage covers 8 T cell receptor beta chains from one sample sequenced in a study of T-cell reconstitution after alpha-beta-depleted transplantation in children. This sample's TCRbeta library carried unique molecular identifier barcodes. TCRdb re-called the PCR reads with MiXCR, one entry per CDR3 protein. Among 780,000 or so distinct CDR3 sequences listed, roughly 15% were seen once. This specimen consisted of PBMCs, mostly from graft donor cells, obtained 360 days after TCRalphabeta/CD19-depleted stem cell transplant. These receptors originate from a male patient aged 5 to 17 who had a stem cell transplant for acute lymphoblastic leukemia, so the T cells may come from the graft donor.

The rearrangement joins TRBV23-1 to TRBJ2-5; TRBD1 aligns across 7 bases. TRBV23-1 is an ORF, with its function uncertain. The CDR3 consists of 18 residues. Trimming removed 3 bases from V and 2 bases from J; junction bases left unmatched: 15. The CDR3 loop is CASSQGTVRGSIQETQYF. The CDR3, as DNA: TGCGCCAGCAGTCAGGGGACAGTCAGGGGGTCTATACAAGAGACCCAGTACTTC.

This clonotype was counted at least ten times. The chain has TRBV24-1 and TRBJ2-3, with TRBD2 identical over 10 bases. After removal of 4 bases from V and 0 bases from J, the junction contained 3 bases not matched to a gene. Germline V lookup: CDR1 KGHDR, CDR2 SFDVKD. This CDR3 comprises 16 residues. The CDR3 DNA reads as TGTGCCACCAGTGACTGGACTAGCGGTAGCACAGATACGCAGTATTTT. It codes for CATSDWTSGSTDTQYF.

There are a few counts of this clonotype. The J gene is TRBJ2-1, the V gene TRBV4-1; maybe TRBD1 (6 bases). V dropped 5 bases and J dropped 8 bases, with 19 bases sitting between them. The CDR3 covers 15 residues. CDR1 is MGHRA, CDR2 YSYEKL, per germline. CDR3 DNA: TGCGCCAGCAGCGTGCTACCCACAGGGACCGATGAGCAGTTCTTC. Translating gives CASSVLPTGTDEQFF.

The chain uses TRBV7-8 and TRBJ1-5; a weak D match, TRBD1 (5 bases). This CDR3 spans 15 amino acids. The V end lost 1 base, the J end lost 5 bases, and 12 bases lay between the germline ends. Germline V gene sequence: CDR1 SGHVS, CDR2 FQNEAQ. The CDR3 DNA sequence: TGTGCCAGCAGCTTAGTTGCCAGGGAATATCAGCCCCAGCATTTT. Translation: CASSLVAREYQPQHF.

This clonotype was found many times. V usage is TRBV7-2 and J usage is TRBJ2-2; no firm D call. Per germline, CDR1 SGHTA and CDR2 FQGNSA. Trimming cost V 8 bases and J 1 base, with 8 bases left between them. CDR3 length: 13 residues. The DNA of the CDR3 is TGTGCCAGCGGGCCGGAGAACACCGGGGAGCTGTTTTTT. As protein: CASGPENTGELFF.

This clonotype was seen more than once but under ten times. The chain has TRBV5-6 and TRBJ2-3, with TRBD2 as a possible D gene (7 bases). Per germline, CDR1 SGHDT and CDR2 YYEEEE. Between the trimmed V and J ends, which lost 4 bases and 4 bases, there was a span of 13 bases. The CDR3 length is 14 residues. CDR3 nucleotide sequence: TGTGCCAGCAGCCTCCCGGGGGGCCCAGATACGCAGTATTTT. It translates to CASSLPGGPDTQYF.

This clonotype was counted many times. The J gene is TRBJ2-1, the V gene TRBV5-1, with D possibly matching TRBD2 (6 bases). Per the germline V gene, CDR1 is SGHRS and CDR2 is YFSETQ. The CDR3 has 13 residues. V was cut by 7 bases and J by 0 bases, with 8 bases left in between. The CDR3 bases are TGCGCCAGCGGGGACTCCTCCTACAATGAGCAGTTCTTC. Encoded protein: CASGDSSYNEQFF.

This clonotype has just a few counts. This chain uses TRBV5-1 with TRBJ1-1, with D perhaps TRBD1 (6 bases). Germline-derived CDR1 and CDR2 are SGHRS and YFSETQ. The CDR3 runs 15 residues. V dropped 2 bases and J dropped 0 bases, with 11 bases sitting between them. The CDR3 is CASSFRAGVNTEAFF. For the CDR3, the DNA is TGCGCCAGCAGCTTCAGGGCAGGGGTGAACACTGAAGCTTTCTTT.